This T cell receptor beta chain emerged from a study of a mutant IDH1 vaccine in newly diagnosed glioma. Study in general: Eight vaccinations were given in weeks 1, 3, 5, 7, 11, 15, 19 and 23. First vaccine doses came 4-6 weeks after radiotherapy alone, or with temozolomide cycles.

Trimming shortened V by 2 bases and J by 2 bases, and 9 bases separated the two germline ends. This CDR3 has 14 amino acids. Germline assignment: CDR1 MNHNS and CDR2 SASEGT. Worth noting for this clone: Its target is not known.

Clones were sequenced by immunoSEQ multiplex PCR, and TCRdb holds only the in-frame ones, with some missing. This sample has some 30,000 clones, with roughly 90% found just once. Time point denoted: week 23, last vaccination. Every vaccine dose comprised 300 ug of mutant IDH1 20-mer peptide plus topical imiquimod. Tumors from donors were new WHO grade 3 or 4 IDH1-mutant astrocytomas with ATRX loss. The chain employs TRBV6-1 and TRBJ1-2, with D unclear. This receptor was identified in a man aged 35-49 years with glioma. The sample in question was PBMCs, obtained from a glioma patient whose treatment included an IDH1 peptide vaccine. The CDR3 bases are TGTGCCAGCAGTGAACGGGTCAGGAACTATGGCTACACCTTC. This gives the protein CASSERVRNYGYTF.